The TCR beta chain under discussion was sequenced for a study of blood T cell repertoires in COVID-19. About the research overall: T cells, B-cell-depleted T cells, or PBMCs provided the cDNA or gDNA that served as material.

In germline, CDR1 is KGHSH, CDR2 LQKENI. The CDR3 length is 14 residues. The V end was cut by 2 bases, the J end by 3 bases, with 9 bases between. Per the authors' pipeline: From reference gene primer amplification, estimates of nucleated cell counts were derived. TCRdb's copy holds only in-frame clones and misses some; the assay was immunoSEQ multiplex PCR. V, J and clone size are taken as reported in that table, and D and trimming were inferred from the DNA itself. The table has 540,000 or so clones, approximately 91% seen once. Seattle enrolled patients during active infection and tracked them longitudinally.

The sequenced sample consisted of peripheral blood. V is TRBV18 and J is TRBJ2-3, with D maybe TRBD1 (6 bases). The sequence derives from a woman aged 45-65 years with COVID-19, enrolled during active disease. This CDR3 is CASSPAGATDTQYF. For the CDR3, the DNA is TGTGCCAGCTCACCAGCAGGGGCGACAGATACGCAGTATTTT.